This T cell receptor (beta chain) was captured in a study of tumor and adjacent non-tumor tissue in lung cancer. On the study more broadly: Histology: about a dozen adenocarcinoma, a couple of squamous cell carcinoma, 1 small cell lung cancer.

Three rounds of nested PCR, following a modified ARM-PCR protocol, produced the TCRbeta library. MiXCR, run by TCRdb on the multiplex PCR reads, gives a single entry per CDR3 protein. Of tens of thousands of distinct CDR3 sequences in the sample, approximately 70% are singletons; the top ten hold about 18%. RNA was extracted from bulk tissue without any cell sorting. Study conclusions and caveats: Tumor TCR diversity, when higher, was linked to shorter survival. Normal lung showed higher cumulative top 100 clone frequency than tumor. TCR diversity was significantly greater in tumor than normal lung tissue.

Points on this clonotype: Its antigen is not identified. A single base separates this from a much larger clone, so it may be a read error.

Sequenced input: lung tumor tissue. The receptor was isolated from a man aged 55 to 70 with non-small cell lung cancer.

The CDR3 protein is CASSTGQGLSYVQYF. The CDR3 nucleotides read TGTGCCAGCAGCACGGGACAGGGATTGTCGTACGTGCAGTACTTC. The gene calls are TRBV6-2 or TRBV6-3 and TRBJ2-7; TRBD1 matches 9 bases. Germline CDR1 MNHEY, CDR2 SVGEGT. The CDR3 contains 15 residues.